Given below is one T cell receptor beta chain in context. These data come from a study of T cell repertoires in cytomegalovirus infection. CDR1 and CDR2 from the germline V gene are LNHDA and SQIVND (reference sequence). CDR3 length: 16 residues. J lost 6 bases, V lost 10 bases, and 12 bases had no gene match. MiXCR was run by TCRdb on the reads, yielding one entry per CDR3 protein. This repertoire shows around 530,000 distinct CDR3 sequences, about 25% found once; its top ten account for around 13%. The genes are TRBV19 and TRBJ2-1; 13 bases are shared with TRBD2. This receptor was identified in a human donor in good health (CMV status not recorded). Some clones in this sample may be carry-over from other donors' samples. The sample was PBMCs. The CDR3 DNA follows: TGTGCCACGCGGACTAGCGGGAGTTTCTCGGGCAATGAGCAGTTCTTC. Its translation: CATRTSGSFSGNEQFF.